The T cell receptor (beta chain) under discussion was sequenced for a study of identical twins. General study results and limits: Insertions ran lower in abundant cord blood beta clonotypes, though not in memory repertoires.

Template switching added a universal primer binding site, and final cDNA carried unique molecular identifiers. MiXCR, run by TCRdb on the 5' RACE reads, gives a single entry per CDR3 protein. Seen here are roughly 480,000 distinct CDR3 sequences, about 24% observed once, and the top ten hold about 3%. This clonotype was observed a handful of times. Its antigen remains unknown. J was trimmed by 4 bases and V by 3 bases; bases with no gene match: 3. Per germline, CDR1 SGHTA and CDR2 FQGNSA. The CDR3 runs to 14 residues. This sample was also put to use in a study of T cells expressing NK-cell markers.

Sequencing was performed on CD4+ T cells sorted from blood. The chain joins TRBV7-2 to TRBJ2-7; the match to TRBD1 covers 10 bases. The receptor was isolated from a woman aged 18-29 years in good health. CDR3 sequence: CASSLDRGVYEQYF. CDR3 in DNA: TGTGCCAGCAGCTTGGACAGGGGGGTATACGAGCAGTACTTC.